This TCR beta chain was documented in a study of T cell repertoires in cytomegalovirus infection. Whole-study context: Well-studied HLA-B-restricted CMV epitopes were used in the study alongside recently identified HLA-C-restricted ones. Study-level results: There were carriers of CMV plus the relevant HLA, and cumulative public TCR beta family frequency identified them. The study found HLA-C-restricted CMV-specific TCR beta clonotypes dominating the ex vivo response.

Germline V gene lookup returns CDR1 PRHDT and CDR2 FYEKMQ (reference sequence). The J segment lost 6 bases and the V segment lost 5 bases, leaving 13 bases of the junction unmatched. The CDR3 is 16 amino acids. As to this clonotype: The antigen is unknown.

Via MiXCR, TCRdb re-called the reads, giving one row per CDR3 protein. The sample carries hundreds of thousands of distinct CDR3 sequences, approximately 31% recorded once. Sequencing used cultured CD8+ T cells from PBMCs, obtained from culture after CMV antigen stimulation. The chain has TRBV13 and TRBJ2-7, with 10 bases lining up with TRBD1. The sequence derives from a human donor in good health (CMV status not recorded). Some clones in this sample may be carry-over from other donors' samples. CDR3 protein: CASSPTRDRGTGEQYF. Here the CDR3 DNA reads TGTGCCAGCAGCCCCACCCGGGACAGGGGAACGGGCGAGCAGTACTTC.